The T cell receptor beta chain under discussion was sequenced for a study of shared clonotypes between healthy human individuals (TCRdb year 2020). Regarding the complete study: The cohort included a few men and a couple of women between 18 and 49 years of age. To estimate repertoire size and how much clonotypes are shared between individuals, the study performed deep sequencing of blood TCR repertoires from a handful of healthy adults. For each donor, CD4 naive and CD4 memory were each given three plates, CD8 naive was given two plates, and CD8 memory was given one plate. Libraries were prepared and TCR repertoires were sequenced by different laboratories using diverse techniques, in order to increase sequencing depth and limit assay-specific biases. Each donor's leukapheresis produced roughly between roughly 0.9 and 8.9 billion PBMCs.

Donors were healthy HIV-negative adults with no recently reported acute infections or vaccinations. Only Caucasian adults living in Nashville, Tennessee, USA were represented among the donors. CD4+ T cells were enriched by magnetic negative selection; naive cells were then positively selected on CD45RA, and the negative fraction formed the memory subset. Blood was collected by leukapheresis, and PBMCs were isolated by Ficoll-Histopaque density gradient centrifugation and then cryopreserved in liquid nitrogen vapor phase. Analytical flow cytometry was used to check the purity and quantity of each magnetically sorted T cell population. From each sorted fraction, genomic DNA was isolated and quantified by UV absorbance on a Nanodrop 2000c. Study-wide findings and limitations: The small number of donors limited the genetic and exposure-history diversity represented. Sampling was restricted to blood, and TCR repertoires in tissues likely differ from the TCR repertoires found in blood. Naive subsets generally had larger estimated clonotype richness than memory subsets did. Even with the large sequencing depth, rarefaction of the sorted-subset datasets indicated that sequencing was incomplete. Sharing across a few donors was observed for roughly 5% of naive CD4, 3.5% of naive CD8, 2% to 2.5% of memory CD4, and roughly 0.4% of memory CD8 clonotypes. Pairwise subsampling indicated that sequencing depth was expected to affect the degree of clonotype sharing among donors. Compared with non-shared clonotypes, clonotypes shared by all four sorted-subset donors had higher generation probabilities.

TCR CDR3 regions were amplified from genomic DNA by multiplex PCR using the deep immunoSEQ assay. Extracted genomic DNA from each cell subset was spread evenly across all wells of several immunoSEQ 96-well plates, with each plate serving as a replicate. Each replicate PCR for sorted subsets received 150 to 250 ng genomic DNA, equal to about 29,000 T cell genomes. Purified libraries were measured with a Qubit 3.0 fluorometer, size-checked on a Bioanalyzer 2100, and measured again with the KAPA Library Quantification kit. A separate single-read 150-cycle Illumina NextSeq 550 flow cell was used to sequence each immunoSEQ 96-well plate. The source study handled its data this way. The immunoSEQ output contained only junctional sequences without quality scores, so filtering could not match that applied to full-length reads. To assign V/J genes and CDR3, sequences were annotated using PyIR, a Python wrapper for IgBLAST v1.9, with IMGT germline references. Reads with weak V/J assignments (E-value above 1e-6), missing CDR3, stop codons, out-of-frame junctions, or ambiguous translated residues were removed. V3J clonotypes were defined by identical inferred V gene, J gene, and CDR3 amino acid sequence. Percentage overlap between repertoires was computed as shared unique clonotypes divided by the size of the smaller repertoire. Repertoire richness was assessed with RTK rarefaction, the Chao1 estimator, and Recon v2.1 estimates of unobserved clonotypes. OLGA was used to compute generation probabilities for all TCRbeta clonotypes that the gDNA method yielded from a handful of donors. TCRdb took over this immuneACCESS table, retaining in-frame rearrangements with V and J assigned. Such tables are incomplete; in checked studies, under half of the missing clones stem from an unresolved V gene, and the remainder is unexplained. The V and J calls and clone size were taken over from that table, and D and trimming were inferred from the DNA. This sample holds 1,500,000 or so clones; approximately 97% were observed only once. The ten largest clones capture roughly 1.2% of the sample.

From the cysteine up to the phenylalanine, the CDR3 has a length of 14 residues. CDR3 DNA only is kept here, 42 bases in frame from base 1. As encoded in the germline V gene, CDR1 is SGHTA while CDR2 is FQGNSA. Trimming removed 5 bases from V and 5 bases from J, leaving 12 bases between the germline ends. Concerning this clone: There is no known antigen for this receptor. No much larger clone is present one base from it, and per-base qualities are unavailable.

The TCR comes from a man in his thirties or forties in good health. The sample was naive CD4+ T cells sorted from blood. Interpreted using the paper, the cell subset or site label stands for: CD45RA+ positively selected. This receptor chain uses TRBV7-2 and TRBJ2-2; TRBD1 is a weak D gene call, 7 bases matching. The CDR3 in this case is CASSQGGGTGELFF. The sequence in DNA is TGTGCCAGCAGCCAGGGGGGAGGAACCGGGGAGCTGTTTTTT.